This TCR beta chain was identified in a study of Graves' ophthalmopathy and Graves' hyperthyroidism. Trimming removed 5 bases from V and 6 bases from J, with 25 bases in between. Germline loops: CDR1 SGHNT, CDR2 YENEEA. The CDR3 runs 17 residues. Uncontrolled infections, pregnancy, lactation or other autoimmune diseases led to patient exclusion. Study-level points and caveats: Blood also held most thyroid clonotypes expanded above 0.001 frequency.

Amplification targeted the TCR beta CDR3 regions, with RNA transcripts as the source material. The first-round RT-PCR employed HTBI primers together with the Qiagen OneStep RT-PCR kit. A multiplex PCR was then performed as the second round. MiXCR, applied by TCRdb to the multiplex PCR reads, yields one record per CDR3 protein. The table records roughly 14,000 distinct CDR3 sequences, about half of them present only once. This clonotype was picked up many times. Its specificity is unknown. Material for sequencing was peripheral blood. The chain couples TRBV11-3 to TRBJ1-2; a weak D match, TRBD1 (5 bases). This TCR was sampled from a woman aged 25-40 years with Graves' ophthalmopathy. The CDR3 loop reads CASSPFAGIDSVDGYTF. DNA of the CDR3: TGTGCCAGCAGCCCCTTCGCAGGGATCGATAGTGTTGATGGCTACACCTTC.